These T cell receptor beta chains were read from a single sample in a study of cytomegalovirus exposure and HLA in healthy donors. Using immunoSEQ multiplex PCR, the repertoire was profiled, and TCRdb retains in-frame clones only, with some absent. The sample carries 75,000 to 90,000 clones, approximately 79% recorded once. Sequencing was performed on PBMCs. All receptors derive from a human donor in good health. Each CDR3 is given with its conserved first and last residue. A D gene is named only where the DNA matches it firmly. Not every row has a clone size; where given, it reads once, few, many or a size class.

V	size	D	J	DNA	CDR3
TRBV7-2	once	.	TRBJ1-1	TGTGCCAGCAGCCCCAGGACAGCGAACACTGAAGCTTTCTTT	CASSPRTANTEAFF
TRBV15	.	.	TRBJ2-1	TGTGCCACCAGCAGGGTTCAGGGGAGTGGGACCTACAATGAGCAGTTCTTC	CATSRVQGSGTYNEQFF
TRBV7-2	.	TRBD2	TRBJ2-5	TGTGCCAGCAGCTTAGCGGCTAGCGGGGGGGCCAGGGAGACCCAGTACTTC	CASSLAASGGARETQYF
TRBV5-4	few	TRBD1	TRBJ2-7	TGTGCCAGCAGCTTGGGCCAGGGGGCATACGAGCAGTACTTC	CASSLGQGAYEQYF
TRBV5-1	.	.	TRBJ2-7	TGCGCCAACTTCTACGAGCAGTACTTC	CANFYEQYF
TRBV30	.	.	TRBJ1-5	TGTGCCTGGAGTACACCCCCAAAAGCGGGGAATCAGCCCCAGCATTTT	CAWSTPPKAGNQPQHF
TRBV6-5	.	TRBD1	TRBJ1-1	TGTGCCAGCAGCCGGCCGAGGGGGCAGGAAACTGAAGCTTTCTTT	CASSRPRGQETEAFF
TRBV15	.	TRBD1	TRBJ2-2	TGTGCCACCAGGGGACAGGGAATCCCCGGGGAGCTGTTTTTT	CATRGQGIPGELFF
TRBV6-4	.	TRBD1	TRBJ2-1	TGTGCCAGCAGCCCGGACAGGTCTGTCGTAAATGAGCAGTTCTTC	CASSPDRSVVNEQFF
TRBV5-8	.	TRBD1	TRBJ1-6	TGTGCCAGCAGCCTGGAGGGACAGGGATATTACTCACCCCTCCACTTT	CASSLEGQGYYSPLHF
TRBV30	once	.	TRBJ1-4	TGTGCCTGGAGGCGGAGGGGTTTTAATGAAAAACTGTTTTTT	CAWRRRGFNEKLFF
TRBV7-8	.	TRBD2	TRBJ2-3	TGTGCCAGCAGACAAACGCTAGCGGGGGGGCTTGATACGCAGTATTTT	CASRQTLAGGLDTQYF
TRBV12-5	.	TRBD1	TRBJ2-7	TGTGCTAGTTCCGGGACAGGGGACTACGAGCAGTACTTC	CASSGTGDYEQYF
TRBV7-8	.	.	TRBJ1-4	TGTGCCAGCAGCTTCGGGAACGGTCAGGGGCTGTTTTTT	CASSFGNGQGLFF
TRBV7-2	.	.	TRBJ1-1	TGTGCCAGCAGCGTCAGACAGATTATTAACACTGAAGCTTTCTTT	CASSVRQIINTEAFF
TRBV19	.	.	TRBJ2-4	TGTGCCAGTAGTTCCCTAGGGGTGGGGTATGAAGCCAAAAACATTCAGTACTTC	CASSSLGVGYEAKNIQYF
TRBV6-5	.	.	TRBJ1-5	TGTGCCAGTAGTACGGGAAATAGCAATCAGCCCCAGCATTTT	CASSTGNSNQPQHF
TRBV6-5	.	TRBD1	TRBJ2-2	TGTGCCAGCAGTTACTTACGGACAGGAGTTTTCGGGGAGCTGTTTTTT	CASSYLRTGVFGELFF
TRBV4-3	.	.	TRBJ2-2	TGCGCCAGCAGCCAAGATTCAAGGAAGGGGGGGCGAACCGGGGAGCTGTTTTTT	CASSQDSRKGGRTGELFF
TRBV9	.	.	TRBJ2-4	TGTGCCAGCAGCGTAGGCTCCGACAGGACAAACATTCAGTACTTC	CASSVGSDRTNIQYF
TRBV18	.	.	TRBJ2-3	TGTGCCAGCTCACCTTCCGATACTAGCACAGATACGCAGTATTTT	CASSPSDTSTDTQYF
TRBV5-4	.	TRBD1	TRBJ2-7	TGTGCCAGCAGGAGGACAGGGCGCTCCTACGAGCAGTACTTC	CASRRTGRSYEQYF
TRBV4-1	few	TRBD1	TRBJ1-1	TGCGCCAGCAGCCCCCGGACAGGAACGAACACTGAAGCTTTCTTT	CASSPRTGTNTEAFF
TRBV13	.	TRBD2	TRBJ2-7	TGTGCCAGCAGCTTTGATAGGACTAGCGGGCCCGAGCAGTACTTC	CASSFDRTSGPEQYF
TRBV30	once	.	TRBJ1-5	TGTGCCTGGAGTGTGAGGGACAATCAGCCCCAGAATTTT	CAWSVRDNQPQNF
TRBV18	.	.	TRBJ2-7	TGTGCCAGCTCACCAACGTACGGGTGGGACGAGCAGTACTTC	CASSPTYGWDEQYF
TRBV4-1	once	TRBD1	TRBJ2-7	TGCGCCAGCAGCCAAGAAGGGGACAGGGGGGTCCACGAGCAGTACTTC	CASSQEGDRGVHEQYF